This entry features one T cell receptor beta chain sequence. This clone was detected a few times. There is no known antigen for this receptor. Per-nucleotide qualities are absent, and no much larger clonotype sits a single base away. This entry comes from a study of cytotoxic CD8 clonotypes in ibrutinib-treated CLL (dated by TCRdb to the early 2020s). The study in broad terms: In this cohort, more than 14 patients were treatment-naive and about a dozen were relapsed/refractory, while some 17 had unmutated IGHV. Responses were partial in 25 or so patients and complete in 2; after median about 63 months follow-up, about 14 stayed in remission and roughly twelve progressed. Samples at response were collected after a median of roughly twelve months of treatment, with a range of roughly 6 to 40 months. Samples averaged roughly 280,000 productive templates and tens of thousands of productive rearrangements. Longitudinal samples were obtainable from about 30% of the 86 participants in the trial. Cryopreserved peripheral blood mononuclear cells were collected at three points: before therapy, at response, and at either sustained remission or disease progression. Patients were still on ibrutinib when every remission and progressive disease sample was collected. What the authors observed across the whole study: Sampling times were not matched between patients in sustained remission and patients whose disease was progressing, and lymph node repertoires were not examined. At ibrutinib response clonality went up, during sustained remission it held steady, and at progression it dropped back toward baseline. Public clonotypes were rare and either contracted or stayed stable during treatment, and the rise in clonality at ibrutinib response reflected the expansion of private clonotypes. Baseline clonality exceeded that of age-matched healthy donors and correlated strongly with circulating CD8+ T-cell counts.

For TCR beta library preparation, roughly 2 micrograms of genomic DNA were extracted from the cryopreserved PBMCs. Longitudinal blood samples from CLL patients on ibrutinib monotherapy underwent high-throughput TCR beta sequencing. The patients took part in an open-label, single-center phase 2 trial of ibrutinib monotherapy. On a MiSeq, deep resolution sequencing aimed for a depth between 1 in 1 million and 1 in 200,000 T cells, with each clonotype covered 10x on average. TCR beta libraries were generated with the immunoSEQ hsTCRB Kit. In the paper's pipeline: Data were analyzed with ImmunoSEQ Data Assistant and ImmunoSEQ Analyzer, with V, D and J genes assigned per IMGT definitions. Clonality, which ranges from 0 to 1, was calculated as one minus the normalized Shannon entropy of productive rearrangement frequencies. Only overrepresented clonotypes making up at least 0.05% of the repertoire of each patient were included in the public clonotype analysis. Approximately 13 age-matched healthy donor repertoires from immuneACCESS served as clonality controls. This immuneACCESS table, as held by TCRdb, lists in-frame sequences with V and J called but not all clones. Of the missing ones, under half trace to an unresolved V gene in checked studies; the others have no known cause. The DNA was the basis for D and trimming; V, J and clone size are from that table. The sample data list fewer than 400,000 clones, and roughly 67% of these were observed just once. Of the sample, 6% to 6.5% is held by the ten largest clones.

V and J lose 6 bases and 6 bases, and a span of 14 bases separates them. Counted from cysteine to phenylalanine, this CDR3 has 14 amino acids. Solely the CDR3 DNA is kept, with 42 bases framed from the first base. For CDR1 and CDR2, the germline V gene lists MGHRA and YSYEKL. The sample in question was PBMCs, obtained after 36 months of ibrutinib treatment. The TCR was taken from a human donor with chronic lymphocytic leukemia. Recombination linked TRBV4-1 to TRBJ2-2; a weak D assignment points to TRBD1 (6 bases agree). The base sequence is TGCGCCAGCAGGTTATTAGGGGGACCCGGGGAGCTGTTTTTT. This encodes CASRLLGGPGELFF.